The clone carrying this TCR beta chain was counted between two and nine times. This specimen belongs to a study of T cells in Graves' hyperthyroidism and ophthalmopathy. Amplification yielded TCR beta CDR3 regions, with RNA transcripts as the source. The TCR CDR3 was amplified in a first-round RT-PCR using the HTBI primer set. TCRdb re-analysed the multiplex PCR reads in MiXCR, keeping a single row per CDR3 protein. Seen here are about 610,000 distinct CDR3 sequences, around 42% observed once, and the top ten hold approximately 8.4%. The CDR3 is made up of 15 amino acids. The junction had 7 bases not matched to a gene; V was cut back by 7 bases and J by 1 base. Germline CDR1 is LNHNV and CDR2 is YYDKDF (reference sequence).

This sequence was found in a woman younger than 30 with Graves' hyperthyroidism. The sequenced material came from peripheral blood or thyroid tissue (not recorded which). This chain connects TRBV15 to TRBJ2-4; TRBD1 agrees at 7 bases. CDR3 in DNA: TGTGCCACCACCCCAGGGGGATGGGCCAAAAACATTCAGTACTTC. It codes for CATTPGGWAKNIQYF.